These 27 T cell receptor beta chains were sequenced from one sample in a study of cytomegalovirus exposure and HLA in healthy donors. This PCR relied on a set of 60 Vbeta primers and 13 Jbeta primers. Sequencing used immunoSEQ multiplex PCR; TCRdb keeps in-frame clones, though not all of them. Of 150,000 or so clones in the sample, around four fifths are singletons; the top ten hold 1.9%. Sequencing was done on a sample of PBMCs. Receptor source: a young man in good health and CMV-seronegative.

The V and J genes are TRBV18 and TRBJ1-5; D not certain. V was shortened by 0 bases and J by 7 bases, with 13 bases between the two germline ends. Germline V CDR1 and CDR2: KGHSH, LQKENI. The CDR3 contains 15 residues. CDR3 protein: CASSPPGRSGQPQHF. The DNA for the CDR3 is TGTGCCAGCTCACCACCGGGCAGGTCTGGCCAGCCCCAGCATTTT.

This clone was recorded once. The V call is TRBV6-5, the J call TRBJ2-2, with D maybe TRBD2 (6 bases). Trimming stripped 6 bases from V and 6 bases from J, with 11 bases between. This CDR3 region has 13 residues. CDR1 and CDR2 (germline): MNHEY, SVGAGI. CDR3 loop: CASRPLAAGELFF. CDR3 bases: TGTGCCAGCAGGCCACTAGCAGCCGGGGAGCTGTTTTTT.

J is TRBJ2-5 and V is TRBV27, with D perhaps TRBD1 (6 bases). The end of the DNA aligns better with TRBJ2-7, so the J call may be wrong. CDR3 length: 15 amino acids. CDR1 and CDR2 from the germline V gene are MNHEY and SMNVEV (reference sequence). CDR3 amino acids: CASSPRGSTIYEQYF. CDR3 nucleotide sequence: TGTGCCAGCAGTCCCAGGGGCAGTACAATATACGAGCAGTACTTC.

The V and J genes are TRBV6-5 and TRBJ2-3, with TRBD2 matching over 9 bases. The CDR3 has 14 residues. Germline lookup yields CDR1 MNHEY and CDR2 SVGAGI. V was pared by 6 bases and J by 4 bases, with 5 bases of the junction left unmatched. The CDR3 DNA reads TGTGCCAGCAGCTTACTAGCGGGTGCAGATACGCAGTATTTT. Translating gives CASSLLAGADTQYF.

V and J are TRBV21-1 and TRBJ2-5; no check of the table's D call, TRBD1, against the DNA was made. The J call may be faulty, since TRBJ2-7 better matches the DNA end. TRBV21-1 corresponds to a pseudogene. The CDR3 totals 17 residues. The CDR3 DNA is TGTGCCAGCAGCAAAGAGGGGAGAGGGGGCTTACCATACGAGCAGTACTTC. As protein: CASSKEGRGGLPYEQYF.

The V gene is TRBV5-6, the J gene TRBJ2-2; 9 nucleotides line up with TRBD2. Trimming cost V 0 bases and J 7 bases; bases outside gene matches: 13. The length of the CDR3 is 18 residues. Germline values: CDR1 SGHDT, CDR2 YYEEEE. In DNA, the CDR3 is TGTGCCAGCAGCTTGGCCGGGGTAGCGGGAGACCTGGGCGGGGAGCTGTTTTTT. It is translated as CASSLAGVAGDLGGELFF.

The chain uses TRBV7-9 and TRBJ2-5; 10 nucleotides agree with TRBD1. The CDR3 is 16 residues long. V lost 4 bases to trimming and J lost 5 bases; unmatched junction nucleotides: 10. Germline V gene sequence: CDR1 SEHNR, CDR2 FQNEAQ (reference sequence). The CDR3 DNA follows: TGTGCCAGCAGCTCGACAGGGGGCGCAGTTTGGGAGACCCAGTACTTC. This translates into CASSSTGGAVWETQYF.

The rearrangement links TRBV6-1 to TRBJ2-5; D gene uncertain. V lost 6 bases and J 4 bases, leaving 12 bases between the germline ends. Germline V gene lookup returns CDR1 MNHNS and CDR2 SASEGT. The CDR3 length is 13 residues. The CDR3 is CASSSHGRETQYF. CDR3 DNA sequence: TGTGCCAGCAGCTCACATGGTCGAGAGACCCAGTACTTC.

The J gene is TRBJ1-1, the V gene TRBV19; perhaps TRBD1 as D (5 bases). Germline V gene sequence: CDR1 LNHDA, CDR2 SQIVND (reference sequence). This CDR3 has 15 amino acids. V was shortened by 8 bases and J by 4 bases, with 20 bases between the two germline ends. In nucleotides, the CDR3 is TGTGCCAGTTCGATTTTCGAGCGGGGACCCACTGAAGCTTTCTTT. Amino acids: CASSIFERGPTEAFF.

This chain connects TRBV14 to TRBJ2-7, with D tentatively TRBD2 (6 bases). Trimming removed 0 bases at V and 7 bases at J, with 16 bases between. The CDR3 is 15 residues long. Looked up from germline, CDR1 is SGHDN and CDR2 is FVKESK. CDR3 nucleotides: TGTGCCAGCAGCCAAGACCCCGGGGGAGTAGATGAGCAGTACTTC. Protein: CASSQDPGGVDEQYF.

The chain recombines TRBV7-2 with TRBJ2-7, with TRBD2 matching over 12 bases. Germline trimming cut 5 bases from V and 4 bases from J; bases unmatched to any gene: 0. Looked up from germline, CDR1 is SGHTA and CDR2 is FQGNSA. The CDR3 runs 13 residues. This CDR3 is CASSTSGRYEQYF. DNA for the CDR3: TGTGCCAGCAGCACTAGCGGGAGGTACGAGCAGTACTTC.

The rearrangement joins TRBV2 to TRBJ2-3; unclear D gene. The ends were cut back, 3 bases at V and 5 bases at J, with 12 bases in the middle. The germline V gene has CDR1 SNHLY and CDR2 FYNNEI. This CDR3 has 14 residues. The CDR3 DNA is TGTGCCAGCAGTGAGCTCCTTCCGGGAGATACGCAGTATTTT. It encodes CASSELLPGDTQYF.

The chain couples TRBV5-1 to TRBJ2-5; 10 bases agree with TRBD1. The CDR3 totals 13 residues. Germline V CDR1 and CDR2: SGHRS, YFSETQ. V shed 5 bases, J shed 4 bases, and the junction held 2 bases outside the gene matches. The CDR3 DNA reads TGCGCCAGCAGAAGGGACAGGGGAGAGACCCAGTACTTC. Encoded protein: CASRRDRGETQYF.

The CDR3 is CASSFLSGGDSDTQYF. DNA for the CDR3: TGCGCCAGCAGCTTCCTCAGCGGGGGAGACTCAGATACGCAGTATTTT. The rearrangement uses TRBV5-1 and TRBJ2-3, with TRBD2 identical over 8 bases. Trimming removed 2 bases from V and 4 bases from J; junction bases left unmatched: 9. Germline V lookup: CDR1 SGHRS, CDR2 YFSETQ. The CDR3 consists of 16 residues.

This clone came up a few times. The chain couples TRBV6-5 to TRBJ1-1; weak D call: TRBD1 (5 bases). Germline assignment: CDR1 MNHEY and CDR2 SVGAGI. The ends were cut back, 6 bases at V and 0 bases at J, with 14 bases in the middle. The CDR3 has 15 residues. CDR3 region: CASRKQDRMNTEAFF. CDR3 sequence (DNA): TGTGCCAGCAGGAAACAGGACCGCATGAACACTGAAGCTTTCTTT.

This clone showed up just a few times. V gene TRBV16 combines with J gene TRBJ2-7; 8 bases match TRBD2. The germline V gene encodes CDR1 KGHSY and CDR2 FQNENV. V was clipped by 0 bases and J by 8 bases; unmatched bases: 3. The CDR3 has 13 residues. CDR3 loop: CASSQSTSEKQYF. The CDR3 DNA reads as TGTGCCAGCAGCCAATCGACTAGCGAGAAGCAGTACTTC.

CDR3 nucleotides: TGTGCCAGCAGTTACTCTTACAGGGGCTATGGCTACACCTTC. Translating gives CASSYSYRGYGYTF. This chain links TRBV6-5 with TRBJ1-2, with TRBD1 identical over 7 bases. The CDR3 totals 14 residues. Germline CDR1 and CDR2: MNHEY and SVGAGI. V lost 0 bases to trimming and J lost 4 bases; unmatched junction nucleotides: 2.

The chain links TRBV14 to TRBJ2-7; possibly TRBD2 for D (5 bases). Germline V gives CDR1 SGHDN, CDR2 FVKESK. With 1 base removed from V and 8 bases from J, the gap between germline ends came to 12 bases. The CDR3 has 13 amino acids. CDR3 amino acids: CASSQVEGRKQYF. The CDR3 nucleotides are TGTGCCAGCAGCCAAGTTGAGGGTAGGAAGCAGTACTTC.

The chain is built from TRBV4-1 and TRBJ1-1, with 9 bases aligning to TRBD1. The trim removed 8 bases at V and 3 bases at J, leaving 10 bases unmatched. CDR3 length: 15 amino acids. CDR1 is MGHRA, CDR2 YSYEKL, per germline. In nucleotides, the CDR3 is TGCGCCAGCTCGCCTGATGGACAGGGGCACACTGAAGCTTTCTTT. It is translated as CASSPDGQGHTEAFF.

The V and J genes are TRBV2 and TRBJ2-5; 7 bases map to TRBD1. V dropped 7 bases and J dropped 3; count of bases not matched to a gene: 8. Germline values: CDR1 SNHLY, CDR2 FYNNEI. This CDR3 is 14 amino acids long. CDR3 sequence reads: CASTLGQVEETQYF. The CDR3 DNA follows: TGTGCCAGCACCTTAGGACAGGTGGAAGAGACCCAGTACTTC.

CDR3 in DNA: TGTGCCAGCAGTTTGGGGAGGGCTGAAGCTTTCTTT. The encoded protein is CASSLGRAEAFF. J is TRBJ1-1 and V is TRBV28; no definite D call. This CDR3 has 12 residues. In germline, CDR1 is MDHEN, CDR2 SYDVKM. Between the trimmed V and J ends, which lost 3 bases and 6 bases, there was a span of 8 bases.

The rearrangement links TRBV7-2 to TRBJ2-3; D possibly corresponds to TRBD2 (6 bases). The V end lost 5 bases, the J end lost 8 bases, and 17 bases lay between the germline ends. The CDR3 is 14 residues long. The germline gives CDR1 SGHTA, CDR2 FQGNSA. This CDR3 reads CASSPGMPGSTQYF. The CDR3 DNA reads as TGTGCCAGCAGCCCGGGCATGCCCGGGAGTACGCAGTATTTT.

The CDR3: CASRPGSGNTIYF. CDR3 DNA sequence: TGTGCCAGTAGACCGGGCTCTGGAAACACCATATATTTT. This chain uses TRBV7-9 with TRBJ1-3; D is uncertain. This CDR3 is 13 amino acids long. Trimming removed 9 bases from V and 0 bases from J, with 9 bases in between. The germline V gene encodes CDR1 SEHNR and CDR2 FQNEAQ (reference sequence).

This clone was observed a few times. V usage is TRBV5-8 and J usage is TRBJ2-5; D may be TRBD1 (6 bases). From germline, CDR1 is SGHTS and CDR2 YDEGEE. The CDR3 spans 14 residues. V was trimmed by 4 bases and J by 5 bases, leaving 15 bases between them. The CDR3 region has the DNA TGTGCCAGCAGCCGGGAATCAGGGGTTGAGACCCAGTACTTC. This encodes CASSRESGVETQYF.

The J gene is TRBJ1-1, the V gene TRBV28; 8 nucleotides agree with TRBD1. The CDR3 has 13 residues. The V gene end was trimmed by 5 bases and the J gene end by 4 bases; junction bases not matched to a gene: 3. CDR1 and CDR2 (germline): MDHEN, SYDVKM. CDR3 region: CASSPTGGTEAFF. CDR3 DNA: TGTGCCAGCAGTCCAACAGGGGGCACTGAAGCTTTCTTT.

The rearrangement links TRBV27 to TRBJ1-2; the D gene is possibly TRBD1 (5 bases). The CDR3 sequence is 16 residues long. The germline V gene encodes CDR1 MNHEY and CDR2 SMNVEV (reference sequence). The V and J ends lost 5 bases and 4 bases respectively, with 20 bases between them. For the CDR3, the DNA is TGTGCCAGCAGTCACAGAGACAGTTTTTTGCCCTATGGCTACACCTTC. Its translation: CASSHRDSFLPYGYTF.

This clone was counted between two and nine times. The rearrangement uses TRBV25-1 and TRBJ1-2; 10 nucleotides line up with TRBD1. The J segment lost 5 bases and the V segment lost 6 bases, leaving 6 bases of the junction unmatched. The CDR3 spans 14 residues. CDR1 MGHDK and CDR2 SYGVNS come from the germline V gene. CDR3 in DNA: TGTGCCAGCAGAGCGACAGGGGGCTGGTATGGCTACACCTTC. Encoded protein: CASRATGGWYGYTF.